This record concerns one T cell receptor (beta chain) sequence. Its target is unknown. These data are taken from a study of blood T cells in healthy people across ages. Then a second PCR, running roughly 7 to 11 cycles, was carried out with a sample-barcoded 5' primer and a J-beta primer mix. Template switching added a 12-random-nucleotide identifier to every cDNA molecule. Via MiXCR, TCRdb re-called the 5' RACE reads, giving one row per CDR3 protein. The sample consists of around 1.5 million distinct CDR3 sequences, about 31% of them appearing once. Findings of the study overall: Older age went with lower TCR beta diversity per million T cells, in a roughly linear way.

Healthy Russian Caucasian donors spanned ages about 6 to 95 years. The receptor was derived from a woman aged 25 to 39 in good health. The sample consisted of blood.

CDR3 in DNA: TGCGCCAGCAGCTTTCGGGGGACAAACACTGAAGCTTTCTTT. Translation gives CASSFRGTNTEAFF. The chain uses TRBV5-1 and TRBJ1-1; the D gene is possibly TRBD1 (6 bases). CDR3 size: 14 residues. Trimming took 2 bases from V and 2 from J, leaving 10 bases between them. In germline, CDR1 is SGHRS, CDR2 YFSETQ.